This passage covers 27 T cell receptor beta chains from one sample sequenced in a study of blood T cells in healthy people across ages. Alongside a J-beta primer mix, a sample-barcoded 5' primer served in a second PCR lasting about 6 to 11 cycles. TCRdb redid the calling of the 5' RACE reads with MiXCR, one entry per CDR3 protein. The sample consists of about 800,000 distinct CDR3 sequences, 20% to 25% of them appearing once. These records were also assigned to another study, of T cells of mothers and their children.

Input material: blood. The receptors derive from a boy younger than 18 in good health.

V gene TRBV9 combines with J gene TRBJ1-1; tentatively, D is TRBD1 (5 bases). Trimming removed 0 bases from V and 7 bases from J, with 13 bases in between. The germline CDR1 and CDR2 sequences are SGDLS and YYNGEE. CDR3 size: 14 residues. The CDR3 nucleotides read TGTGCCAGCAGCGTAGTCACGGGGGGTCTTGAAGCTTTCTTT. Its translation: CASSVVTGGLEAFF.

This clonotype was recorded a few times. The CDR3 reads CASSPAGDSGNTIYF. CDR3 bases: TGTGCCAGCAGTCCGGCCGGAGACTCTGGAAACACCATATATTTT. V and J are TRBV12-3 or TRBV12-4 and TRBJ1-3, with unresolved D. This CDR3 comprises 15 residues. The germline V and J ends were trimmed by 5 bases and 0 bases, with 11 bases remaining between them.

This clonotype was counted between two and nine times. J is TRBJ2-1 and V is TRBV4-2; weak D call: TRBD2 (5 bases). Germline V gene lookup returns CDR1 LGHNA and CDR2 YNFKEQ. V gave up 1 base and J gave up 0 bases, with 10 bases separating them. The CDR3 runs to 16 residues. The chain's CDR3 is CASSQATISSYNEQFF. The CDR3 DNA follows: TGTGCCAGCAGCCAAGCGACTATCAGCTCCTACAATGAGCAGTTCTTC.

DNA of the CDR3: TGTGCCAGCAGTCCCCCGCTGGGCAGGGGTCGGGCTGAAGCTTTCTTT. Encoded protein: CASSPPLGRGRAEAFF. The V call is TRBV25-1, the J call TRBJ1-1, with a tentative D call TRBD1 (6 bases). The CDR3 has 16 residues. CDR1 and CDR2 (germline): MGHDK, SYGVNS. Trimming removed 5 bases at V and 6 bases at J, with 22 bases between. Complete variable domain (other parts from reference TRBV25-1 and TRBJ1-1): EADIYQTPRYLVIGTGKKITLECSQTMGHDKMYWYQQDPGMELHLIHYSYGVNSTEKGDLSSESTVSRIRTEHFPLTLESARPSHTSQYLCASSPPLGRGRAEAFFGQGTRLTVV.

The rearrangement joins TRBV12-3 or TRBV12-4 to TRBJ1-2; 7 bases fit TRBD1. CDR3 length: 14 residues. The V and J ends lost 5 bases and 4 bases, in that order; junction bases with no gene match: 7. Here the CDR3 DNA reads TGTGCCAGCAGTATACAGGGGAGAAGCTATGGCTACACCTTC. Its translation: CASSIQGRSYGYTF.

This clonotype was counted a few times. The genes are TRBV12-3 or TRBV12-4 and TRBJ2-7; possibly TRBD2 for D (6 bases). CDR3 length: 13 residues. Trimming removed 7 bases from V and 3 bases from J, with 13 bases in between. The CDR3 loop is CASKLAADYEQYF. The CDR3 coding sequence is TGTGCCAGCAAACTAGCTGCCGACTACGAGCAGTACTTC.

The chain is built from TRBV12-3 or TRBV12-4 and TRBJ1-4; a weak D match, TRBD1 (5 bases). The CDR3 sequence is 12 residues long. The CDR3 bases are TGTGTGTCGAGCCAGGGCTCTGAAAAACTGTTTTTT. It encodes CVSSQGSEKLFF.

The gene calls are TRBV20-1 and TRBJ1-2; 9 nucleotides agree with TRBD1. V lost 1 base, J lost 6 bases, and 9 bases stayed unmatched. The CDR3 covers 15 residues. Per the germline V gene, CDR1 is DFQATT and CDR2 is SNEGSKA (reference sequence). The DNA of the CDR3 is TGCAGTGCTAGAGTCAGGGACAGGGAGCTTGATGGCTACACCTTC. Its translation: CSARVRDRELDGYTF.

The rearrangement uses TRBV28 and TRBJ2-7, with 7 positions matching TRBD1. The CDR3 consists of 16 residues. Germline assignment: CDR1 MDHEN and CDR2 SYDVKM. V shed 3 bases, J shed 5 bases, and the junction held 13 bases outside the gene matches. The DNA of the CDR3 is TGTGCCAGCAGTTTGACTGCGACAGGGAGTAGCGACGAGCAGTACTTC. Translating it yields CASSLTATGSSDEQYF.

The chain combines TRBV24-1 with TRBJ2-2, with D unclear. Germline V gene sequence: CDR1 KGHDR, CDR2 SFDVKD. V was clipped by 8 bases and J by 4 bases, with 7 bases between them. CDR3 length: 12 amino acids. CDR3 loop: CATTGSTGELFF. In DNA, the CDR3 is TGTGCCACCACTGGGTCCACCGGGGAGCTGTTTTTT.

The rearrangement joins TRBV6-2 or TRBV6-3 to TRBJ2-7; D uncertain. From germline, CDR1 is MNHEY and CDR2 SVGEGT. V lost 6 bases, J lost 6 bases, and 12 bases lay in between. The CDR3 is 12 residues long. The CDR3 DNA reads TGTGCCAGCAGCTACAGTCTCCGCGAGCAGTACTTC. Its protein is CASSYSLREQYF.

The chain uses TRBV19 and TRBJ2-7; 13 positions agree with TRBD2. This CDR3 has 15 residues. Per germline, CDR1 LNHDA and CDR2 SQIVND (reference sequence). The V and J ends lost 3 bases and 3 bases, in that order; junction bases with no gene match: 2. This CDR3 is CASSMGLAGIYEQYF. The CDR3 coding sequence is TGTGCCAGTAGTATGGGACTAGCGGGAATCTACGAGCAGTACTTC.

The gene calls are TRBV4-1 and TRBJ2-3; 8 positions agree with TRBD2. CDR1 MGHRA and CDR2 YSYEKL come from the germline V gene. Trimming cost V 0 bases and J 10 bases; bases outside gene matches: 9. The CDR3 loop spans 15 amino acids. Written as DNA, the CDR3 is TGCGCCAGCAGCCAAGAGGGGGGGACTAGTATTTCGCAGTATTTT. Translated, it gives CASSQEGGTSISQYF.

This clonotype was found a few times. The chain carries TRBV6-5 and TRBJ1-4, with TRBD1 identical over 8 bases. The germline V gene has CDR1 MNHEY and CDR2 SVGAGI. V trimming: 4 bases; J trimming: 3 bases; junction bases outside the gene matches: 4. This CDR3 has 15 amino acids. CDR3 residues: CASSFQGAANEKLFF. As DNA, the CDR3 is TGTGCCAGCAGTTTCCAGGGGGCAGCTAATGAAAAACTGTTTTTT.

The chain's CDR3 is CASRGRGYEQYF. CDR3 nucleotide sequence: TGTGCCAGTAGGGGACGGGGCTACGAGCAGTACTTC. The chain links TRBV19 to TRBJ2-7; D may match TRBD1 or TRBD2 (5 bases each). Looked up from germline, CDR1 is LNHDA and CDR2 is SQIVND (reference sequence). V was clipped by 6 bases and J by 3 bases, with 9 bases between them. The CDR3 has 12 amino acids.

The V gene is TRBV4-1, the J gene TRBJ2-4; tentative D call: TRBD1 (5 bases). Germline values: CDR1 MGHRA, CDR2 YSYEKL. This CDR3 region has 15 residues. V dropped 0 bases and J dropped 7 bases, with 13 bases sitting between them. In DNA, the CDR3 is TGCGCCAGCAGCCAAGATAGGGGTGTCGGGAACATTCAGTACTTC. Translating gives CASSQDRGVGNIQYF.

The V call is TRBV20-1, the J call TRBJ2-2, with D tentatively TRBD1 (6 bases). Germline V gene lookup returns CDR1 DFQATT and CDR2 SNEGSKA (reference sequence). V was trimmed by 4 bases and J by 0 bases, leaving 9 bases between them. This CDR3 comprises 14 residues. CDR3 protein: CSAIDRTNTGELFF. As DNA, the CDR3 is TGCAGTGCTATCGACAGGACGAACACCGGGGAGCTGTTTTTT.

The chain recombines TRBV28 with TRBJ1-3; D perhaps matches TRBD1 (5 bases). Germline lookup yields CDR1 MDHEN and CDR2 SYDVKM. This CDR3 comprises 18 residues. V was cut by 3 bases and J by 0 bases, with 18 bases left in between. CDR3 nucleotide sequence: TGTGCCAGCAGTTTCCGGGAGAGGGGTTTAAGCTCTGGAAACACCATATATTTT. This sequence encodes CASSFRERGLSSGNTIYF.

This clonotype was detected a few times. CDR3 loop: CATSDPSDPGLKDGELFF. CDR3 in DNA: TGTGCCACCAGTGATCCCAGCGACCCGGGACTTAAGGACGGGGAGCTGTTTTTT. The chain recombines TRBV24-1 with TRBJ2-2; a possible D gene is TRBD2 (6 bases). The CDR3 totals 18 residues. The germline V and J ends were trimmed by 3 bases and 7 bases, with 23 bases remaining between them. Germline CDR1 is KGHDR and CDR2 is SFDVKD.

The chain is built from TRBV4-1 and TRBJ2-7, with 8 bases matching TRBD2. Germline V CDR1 and CDR2: MGHRA, YSYEKL. V lost 0 bases and J lost 6; bases outside the gene matches: 7. The CDR3 is 15 amino acids. CDR3 residues: CASSQDRGGLSEQYF. CDR3 sequence (DNA): TGCGCCAGCAGCCAAGATCGGGGGGGATTGTCCGAGCAGTACTTC.

Of note for this clonotype: A much more abundant neighbour one base away suggests this may be a read error. The chain recombines TRBV29-1 with TRBJ2-4; 7 nucleotides align to TRBD2. V lost 5 bases, J lost 9 bases, and 10 bases stayed unmatched. This CDR3 region has 13 residues. CDR1 and CDR2 (germline): SQVTM, ANQGSEA. Here the CDR3 DNA reads TGCAGCGTTTCTCCTTCCGGGGGGACCATTCAGTACTTC. Amino acid sequence: CSVSPSGGTIQYF.

This clonotype was detected only a few times. The chain joins TRBV27 to TRBJ2-2; 10 bases map to TRBD2. Germline V gene sequence: CDR1 MNHEY, CDR2 SMNVEV (reference sequence). V was pared by 8 bases and J by 7 bases, with 10 bases of the junction left unmatched. The CDR3 is 15 amino acids. The CDR3 bases are TGTGCCAGCTCTAGGAGCGGGAGGGCTGGCGGGGAGCTGTTTTTT. Translated: CASSRSGRAGGELFF.

Comment on this clonotype: The junction departs from the called germline gene at one end, perhaps through a read error. This chain uses TRBV7-7 with TRBJ2-5; D remains unclear. The CDR3 has 14 amino acids. Germline values: CDR1 SSHAT, CDR2 FNYEAQ (reference sequence). The CDR3 DNA is TGTGCTAGCAGCTTTCCCCCCGGCCTAGAGACCCAGTACTTC. It encodes CASSFPPGLETQYF.

The chain combines TRBV7-9 with TRBJ1-3, with 7 bases lining up with TRBD1. The germline V gene encodes CDR1 SEHNR and CDR2 FQNEAQ (reference sequence). The V gene end was trimmed by 4 bases and the J gene end by 1 base; junction bases not matched to a gene: 4. The CDR3 consists of 15 residues. CDR3 in amino acids: CASSSVTGSGNTIYF. The CDR3 bases are TGTGCCAGCAGCTCCGTGACAGGGTCTGGAAACACCATATATTTT.

The CDR3: CASSLVGLGPIYEQYF. CDR3 in DNA: TGTGCCAGCAGCTTGGTTGGACTAGGGCCAATCTACGAGCAGTACTTC. The genes are TRBV5-6 and TRBJ2-7; 7 nucleotides agree with TRBD2. V lost 0 bases and J lost 3; bases outside the gene matches: 9. Germline-derived CDR1 and CDR2 are SGHDT and YYEEEE. The CDR3 is made up of 16 amino acids.

In this sample, this clonotype turned up many times. This chain connects TRBV20-1 to TRBJ1-5; D is ambiguous. V lost 3 bases and J 0 bases, leaving 9 bases between the germline ends. This CDR3 is 14 amino acids long. Germline V gene sequence: CDR1 DFQATT, CDR2 SNEGSKA (reference sequence). The CDR3 DNA is TGCAGTGCTAGGGACCCTAATAGCAATCAGCCCCAGCATTTT. Residues: CSARDPNSNQPQHF.

Remarks on this clonotype: No DNA is shown, since the ends of the CDR3 on it are uncertain; the CDR3 is the one TCRdb lists. The chain recombines TRBV21-1 with TRBJ2-5; the table's D call, TRBD2, was not checked against the DNA. TRBV21-1 represents a pseudogene. With termini counted, the CDR3 has 17 amino acids. CDR3 in amino acids: CASSKVGGGALQETQYF.